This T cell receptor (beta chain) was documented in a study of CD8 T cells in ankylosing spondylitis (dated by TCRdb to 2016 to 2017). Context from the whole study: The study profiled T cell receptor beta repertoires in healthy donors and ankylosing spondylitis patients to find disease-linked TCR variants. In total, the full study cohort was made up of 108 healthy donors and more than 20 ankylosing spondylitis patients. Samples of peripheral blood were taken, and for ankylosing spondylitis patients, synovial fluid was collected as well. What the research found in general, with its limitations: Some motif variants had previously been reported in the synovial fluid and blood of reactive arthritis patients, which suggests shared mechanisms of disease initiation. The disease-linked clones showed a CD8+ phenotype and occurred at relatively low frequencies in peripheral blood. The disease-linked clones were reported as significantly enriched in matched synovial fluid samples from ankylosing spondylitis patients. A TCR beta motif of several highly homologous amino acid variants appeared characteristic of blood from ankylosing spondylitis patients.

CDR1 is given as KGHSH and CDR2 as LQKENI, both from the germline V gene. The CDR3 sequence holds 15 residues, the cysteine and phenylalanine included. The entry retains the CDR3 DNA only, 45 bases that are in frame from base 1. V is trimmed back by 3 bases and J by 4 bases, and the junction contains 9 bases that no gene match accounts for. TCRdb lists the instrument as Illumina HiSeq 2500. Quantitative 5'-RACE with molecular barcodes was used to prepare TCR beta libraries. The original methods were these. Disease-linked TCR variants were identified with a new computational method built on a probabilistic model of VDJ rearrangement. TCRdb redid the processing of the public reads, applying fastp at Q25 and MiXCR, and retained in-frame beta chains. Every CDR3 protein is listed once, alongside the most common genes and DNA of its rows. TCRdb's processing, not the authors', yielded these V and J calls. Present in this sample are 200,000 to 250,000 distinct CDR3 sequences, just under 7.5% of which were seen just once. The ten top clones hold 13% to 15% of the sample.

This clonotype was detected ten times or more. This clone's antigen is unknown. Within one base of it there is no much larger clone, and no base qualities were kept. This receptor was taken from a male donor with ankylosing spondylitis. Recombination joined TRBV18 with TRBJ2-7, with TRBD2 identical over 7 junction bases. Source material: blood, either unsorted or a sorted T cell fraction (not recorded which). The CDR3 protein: CASSPPGGVGYEQYF. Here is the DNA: TGTGCCAGCTCACCGCCGGGGGGAGTGGGGTACGAGCAGTACTTC.